The present entry profiles one T cell receptor beta chain with its context. Its specificity is not known. CDR3 size: 13 residues. Germline CDR1 and CDR2: SGHDN and FVKESK. V was pared by 4 bases and J by 7 bases, with 10 bases between. Donors included only healthy HIV-negative adults lacking recent acute infections or vaccinations. This specimen belongs to a study of shared clonotypes between healthy human individuals. General study points: In a handful of donors, around 5% of naive CD4 clonotypes appeared in common. Against clonotypes common to all four donors, non-shared ones had lower generation probabilities.

This table comes from immunoSEQ multiplex PCR, and its TCRdb copy is limited to in-frame clones, with some not included. The sample shows roughly 1 million clones, approximately 76% of them seen only once. Specimen: memory CD4+ T cells sorted from blood. Specified subset: CD45RA-negative fraction. The chain carries TRBV14 and TRBJ2-2, with TRBD2 as a possible D gene (5 bases). The source is a man aged 18-30 years in good health. Here the CDR3 reads CASSRFGVGELFF. CDR3 sequence (DNA): TGTGCCAGCAGCCGGTTCGGGGTCGGGGAGCTGTTTTTT.